The present TCR beta chain was sequenced within a study of graft-versus-host responses after intestinal transplantation. At the level of the study: Multivisceral, liver-intestinal, or isolated intestinal transplants were given to recipients. Anti-thymocyte globulin was used for induction in all recipients, who then took tacrolimus and steroids for 2 to 4 years. Findings and caveats of the study: The presence of high graft-versus-host to host-versus-graft clonal ratios in allografts characterized patients with graft-donor T cell macrochimerism. Analysis identified GvH clones in recipient marrow, with some appearing first in ileum or blood.

This CDR3 region has 14 residues. J gave up 6 bases and V 4 bases, and 7 bases lay outside the gene matches. The V gene's germline CDR1 is SGHRS and CDR2 YFSETQ. Sequenced by immunoSEQ multiplex PCR; TCRdb stores in-frame clones only, minus some. Found here are some 10,000 clones, approximately 92% of them singletons; the top ten hold around 5.2%. Details on this clone: Antigen unknown.

The chain carries TRBV5-1 and TRBJ1-3; 7 nucleotides agree with TRBD1. The sequence was obtained from a human patient who received an intestinal transplant, so some T cells may come from the graft donor. The specimen was PBMCs, collected 65 to 70 days after transplant. The CDR3 sequence is CASSLSEGANTIYF. The CDR3 nucleotides read TGCGCCAGCAGCCTGAGTGAGGGGGCAAACACCATATATTTT. The complete variable domain, with remaining parts taken from reference TRBV5-1 and TRBJ1-3, reads KAGVTQTPRYLIKTRGQQVTLSCSPISGHRSVSWYQQTPGQGLQFLFEYFSETQRNKGNFPGRFSGRQFSNSRSEMNVSTLELGDSALYLCASSLSEGANTIYFGEGSWLTVV.